Shown below are 17 T cell receptor beta chains from a single sample sequenced in a study of T cell changes during pregnancy in multiple sclerosis. The method was immunoSEQ multiplex PCR; TCRdb's version includes in-frame clones alone and lacks a portion of them. There are roughly 60,000 clones in the sample; approximately 90% occur only once, and about 0.76% lies in the top ten. Sample: CD4+ T cells from peripheral blood mononuclear cells, taken in the first trimester of pregnancy. The receptor set was obtained from a female donor with multiple sclerosis, enrolled in a pregnancy study.

The chain carries TRBV5-1 and TRBJ1-4; no firm D call. V shed 2 bases and J shed 3 bases, with 11 bases lying between them. The germline gives CDR1 SGHRS, CDR2 YFSETQ. The CDR3 is 15 amino acids. The CDR3 reads CASSFRREANEKLFF. DNA for the CDR3: TGCGCCAGCAGCTTCCGACGGGAAGCTAATGAAAAACTGTTTTTT.

The V gene is TRBV5-1, the J gene TRBJ2-3; perhaps TRBD2 as D (6 bases). The V end was cut by 4 bases, the J end by 2 bases, with 14 bases between. This CDR3 has 15 amino acids. The V gene's germline CDR1 is SGHRS and CDR2 YFSETQ. The CDR3 reads CASSGGRLTTDTQYF. CDR3 bases: TGCGCCAGCAGCGGGGGGAGATTGACCACAGATACGCAGTATTTT.

This clone was seen only once. The chain combines TRBV7-3 with TRBJ2-2; TRBD2 aligns across 8 bases. Germline CDR1 is SGHTA and CDR2 is FQGTGA. This CDR3 has 15 amino acids. J lost 6 bases, V lost 6 bases, and 9 bases had no gene match. The CDR3 here is CASSPDSGGPGELFF. CDR3 nucleotides: TGTGCCAGCAGTCCCGACTCGGGGGGGCCCGGGGAGCTGTTTTTT.

This clone was seen only once. The chain has TRBV6-6 and TRBJ1-1; D is possibly TRBD1 (5 bases). This CDR3 has 15 amino acids. Germline CDR1 and CDR2: MNHNY and SVGAGI (reference sequence). Between the trimmed V and J ends, which lost 2 bases and 3 bases, there was a span of 13 bases. The CDR3 DNA reads TGTGCCAGCAGTTACCCCAAAGACAGAGACACTGAAGCTTTCTTT. This sequence encodes CASSYPKDRDTEAFF.

The rearrangement joins TRBV4-2 to TRBJ1-2; D is perhaps TRBD1 (5 bases). With 0 bases removed from V and 3 bases from J, the gap between germline ends came to 11 bases. Per the germline V gene, CDR1 is LGHNA and CDR2 is YNFKEQ. The CDR3 is 15 amino acids. The chain's CDR3 is CASSQDRGGDYGYTF. As DNA, the CDR3 is TGTGCCAGCAGCCAAGATCGGGGGGGAGACTATGGCTACACCTTC.

The chain carries TRBV7-2 and TRBJ1-5; the match to TRBD1 covers 11 bases. The germline V gene has CDR1 SGHTA and CDR2 FQGNSA. This CDR3 is 16 amino acids long. J gave up 6 bases and V 4 bases, and 8 bases lay outside the gene matches. The DNA for the CDR3 is TGTGCCAGCAGCTCACGGGACAGGGGGAGTGGTCAGCCCCAGCATTTT. Encoded protein: CASSSRDRGSGQPQHF. The full variable domain, in which reference TRBV7-2 and TRBJ1-5 provide the parts outside the CDR3, is GAGVSQSPSNKVTEKGKDVELRCDPISGHTALYWYRQSLGQGLEFLIYFQGNSAPDKSGLPSDRFSAERTGGSVSTLTIQRTQQEDSAVYLCASSSRDRGSGQPQHFGDGTRLSIL.

The V and J genes are TRBV5-4 and TRBJ2-3; D perhaps matches TRBD1 (5 bases). This CDR3 has 16 amino acids. Deletions cut 5 bases from V and 0 bases from J, with 16 bases between. Germline V gene lookup returns CDR1 SGHNT and CDR2 YYREEE (reference sequence). The chain's CDR3 is CASRPGVGASTDTQYF. The DNA for the CDR3 is TGTGCCAGCAGGCCTGGGGTTGGGGCTAGCACAGATACGCAGTATTTT.

The chain has TRBV10-3 and TRBJ1-5; no definite D call. V gave up 2 bases and J gave up 2 bases, with 16 bases separating them. The CDR3 consists of 17 residues. The V gene's germline CDR1 is ENHRY and CDR2 SYGVKD. Here the CDR3 reads CAISEIRAPEGNQPQHF. For the CDR3, the DNA is TGTGCCATCAGTGAGATTCGGGCCCCGGAGGGCAATCAGCCCCAGCATTTT.

The chain joins TRBV9 to TRBJ2-5, with D tentatively TRBD1 (6 bases). In germline, CDR1 is SGDLS, CDR2 YYNGEE. V dropped 0 bases and J dropped 2 bases, with 11 bases sitting between them. The CDR3 spans 15 residues. Here the CDR3 reads CASSVERGIQETQYF. CDR3 sequence (DNA): TGTGCCAGCAGCGTAGAAAGGGGGATTCAAGAGACCCAGTACTTC. The whole variable domain, filled in from reference TRBV9 and TRBJ2-5, reads DSGVTQTPKHLITATGQRVTLRCSPRSGDLSVYWYQQSLDQGLQFLIQYYNGEERAKGNILERFSAQQFPDLHSELNLSSLELGDSALYFCASSVERGIQETQYFGPGTRLLVL.

The chain carries TRBV7-2 and TRBJ1-4; tentatively, D is TRBD1 (6 bases). The germline V gene encodes CDR1 SGHTA and CDR2 FQGNSA. Trimming pared 3 bases from V and 14 bases from J, leaving 16 bases between. The length of the CDR3 is 13 residues. The CDR3: CASSLSTQGSLFF. CDR3 DNA sequence: TGTGCCAGCAGCTTGAGTACCCAGGGGAGTCTGTTTTTT.

The chain uses TRBV5-1 and TRBJ1-2; possible D gene TRBD1, 6 bases. Trimming removed 0 bases from V and 4 bases from J, with 7 bases in between. CDR1 SGHRS and CDR2 YFSETQ come from the germline V gene. This CDR3 region has 13 residues. CDR3 region: CASSLEQGYGYTF. In nucleotides, the CDR3 is TGCGCCAGCAGCTTGGAACAGGGCTATGGCTACACCTTC.

The rearrangement joins TRBV7-7 to TRBJ2-7; 7 bases match TRBD1. The CDR3 extends over 15 amino acids. V was pared by 5 bases and J by 2 bases, with 9 bases of the junction left unmatched. Germline CDR1 SSHAT, CDR2 FNYEAQ (reference sequence). The CDR3 sequence is CASSPTGTVAYEQYF. The CDR3 region has the DNA TGTGCCAGCAGCCCGACCGGGACAGTGGCCTACGAGCAGTACTTC.

The rearrangement uses TRBV11-2 and TRBJ1-6, with D uncertain. Deletions cut 5 bases from V and 7 bases from J, with 6 bases between. The germline V gene encodes CDR1 SGHAT and CDR2 FQNNGV. This CDR3 comprises 12 residues. CDR3 sequence: CASSRENSPLHF. CDR3 DNA: TGTGCCAGCAGCAGAGAGAATTCACCCCTCCACTTT.

The chain employs TRBV25-1 and TRBJ2-5; possibly TRBD2 for D (7 bases). The ends were cut back, 7 bases at V and 4 bases at J, with 13 bases in the middle. The CDR3 spans 13 residues. Germline CDR1 MGHDK, CDR2 SYGVNS. The CDR3 protein is CASNRGARETQYF. In DNA form, the CDR3 reads TGTGCCAGCAATCGGGGGGCGCGAGAGACCCAGTACTTC.

This clone was counted a single time. The V call is TRBV27, the J call TRBJ2-7; D is ambiguous. V shed 0 bases and J shed 4 bases, with 4 bases lying between them. Germline values: CDR1 MNHEY, CDR2 SMNVEV (reference sequence). The CDR3 sequence is 12 residues long. The CDR3 reads CASSLSGYEQYF. The CDR3 DNA reads as TGTGCCAGCAGTTTATCCGGGTACGAGCAGTACTTC.

The CDR3 protein is CASRGIWGSPGTFF. The CDR3 nucleotides are TGTGCCAGCAGGGGGATCTGGGGATCCCCGGGGACTTTCTTT. V and J are TRBV5-6 and TRBJ1-1; D remains ambiguous. V lost 5 bases and J 12 bases, leaving 23 bases between the germline ends. Germline CDR1 SGHDT, CDR2 YYEEEE. The CDR3 spans 14 residues.

This clone was recorded once. The genes are TRBV19 and TRBJ2-6; D unclear. CDR3 length: 12 residues. V dropped 0 bases and J dropped 13 bases, with 7 bases sitting between them. The germline CDR1 and CDR2 sequences are LNHDA and SQIVND (reference sequence). The CDR3 protein is CASSIDGLVLTF. CDR3 sequence (DNA): TGTGCCAGTAGTATAGATGGGCTTGTCCTGACTTTC.